The sequence of this TCR beta chain was determined in a study of shared clonotypes between healthy human individuals. The CDR3 runs 13 residues. The ends were cut back, 4 bases at V and 0 bases at J, with 8 bases in the middle. Germline CDR1 is SGDLS and CDR2 is YYNGEE. Regarding this clone: What it binds is unknown. At the DNA level, this CDR3 is encoded by other sequences in the same sample as well.

Whole-study findings and limits: It was observed that about 5% of naive CD4 clonotypes were shared across a handful of donors.

Data came from immunoSEQ multiplex PCR; TCRdb stores just in-frame clones and leaves some out. The sample has 300,000 to 350,000 clones; 73% are singletons. The sample comprised memory CD4+ T cells sorted from blood. Subset defined: CD45RA-negative fraction. The V and J genes are TRBV9 and TRBJ2-7, with D hard to call. The clonotype originates from a man aged 25 to 40 in good health. DNA for the CDR3: TGTGCCAGCAGCCCCGGAAGCTCCTACGAGCAGTACTTC. It yields the protein CASSPGSSYEQYF.